Following are 6 T cell receptor beta chains from one sample sequenced in a study of blood T cell repertoires in COVID-19. Produced via immunoSEQ multiplex PCR; TCRdb's table is partial and in-frame only. The sample consists of tens of thousands of clones, roughly 84% of them appearing once. Sequenced: peripheral blood. These receptors all stem from a man in his 70s with acute or convalescent COVID-19.

The chain employs TRBV7-8 and TRBJ1-6; D call uncertain. The germline gives CDR1 SGHVS, CDR2 FQNEAQ. Trimming took off 5 bases at V and 7 bases at J, with 18 bases between the two ends. The CDR3 is 16 amino acids. The CDR3 region has the DNA TGTGCCAGCAGCCCTAGCTCCGAGATGAAAAATTCACCCCTCCACTTT. This codes for CASSPSSEMKNSPLHF. Looking up the rest from reference TRBV7-8 and TRBJ1-6 gives the full variable domain: GAGVSQSPRYKVAKRGQDVALRCDPISGHVSLFWYQQALGQGPEFLTYFQNEAQLDKSGLPSDRFFAERPEGSVSTLKIQRTQQEDSAVYLCASSPSSEMKNSPLHFGNGTRLTVT.

This sequence joins TRBV5-1 and TRBJ2-5, with 9 bases matching TRBD2. CDR3 length: 15 amino acids. The V segment lost 3 bases and the J segment 5 bases; nucleotides outside the gene matches: 8. Per the germline V gene, CDR1 is SGHRS and CDR2 is YFSETQ. The CDR3: CASSSLGGGVETQYF. In DNA form, the CDR3 reads TGCGCCAGCAGCTCCCTTGGCGGGGGGGTGGAGACCCAGTACTTC.

V gene TRBV28 combines with J gene TRBJ2-7; possibly TRBD2 for D (7 bases). Germline V lookup: CDR1 MDHEN, CDR2 SYDVKM. V lost 6 bases and J lost 2, with 20 bases in between. This CDR3 has 16 residues. CDR3 sequence (DNA): TGTGCCAGCAGGTGGGGGGGGGCACCCAAGACCTACGAGCAGTACTTC. It yields the protein CASRWGGAPKTYEQYF.

V and J are TRBV5-8 and TRBJ1-1, with a possible D match to TRBD1 (5 bases). The CDR3 runs to 14 residues. CDR1 and CDR2 (germline): SGHTS, YDEGEE. V was shortened by 4 bases and J by 5 bases, with 15 bases between the two germline ends. The CDR3 is CASSRGGVRTEAFF. CDR3 DNA sequence: TGTGCCAGCAGCAGAGGAGGGGTTCGGACTGAAGCTTTCTTT.

The chain combines TRBV13 with TRBJ2-1, with 10 bases aligning to TRBD1. Germline CDR1 PRHDT, CDR2 FYEKMQ (reference sequence). This CDR3 has 16 amino acids. The V and J ends lost 1 base and 4 bases, in that order; junction bases with no gene match: 4. CDR3 amino acids: CASSLVGQGWYNEQFF. CDR3 DNA: TGTGCCAGCAGCTTAGTGGGACAGGGGTGGTACAATGAGCAGTTCTTC.

This rearrangement joins TRBV3-1 (or the pseudogene TRBV3-2) to TRBJ1-1; D unresolved. Trimming shortened V by 4 bases and J by 5 bases, and 5 bases separated the two germline ends. Germline V CDR1 and CDR2: LGHDT, YNNKEL (reference sequence). This CDR3 region has 11 residues. The CDR3 region has the DNA TGTGCCAGCAGCCGTCTGACTGAAGCTTTCTTT. This codes for CASSRLTEAFF.